The 20 T cell receptor beta chains below all came from one sample that was sequenced in a study of blood T cell repertoires in COVID-19 (dated by TCRdb to between 2020 and 2021). Library method: the immunoSEQ multiplex PCR assay. Here the immuneACCESS table is served through TCRdb, limited to in-frame sequences with V and J called. Missing clones are a known gap in these copies; in checked studies unresolved V genes cover under half, and the rest lacks a known reason. This sample lists some 120,000 clones; 80% to 90% were detected once. The biggest ten clones account for more than 10% of the sample. The sequenced sample was peripheral blood. These receptors were taken from a human donor in a cohort sampled during active COVID-19.

This chain uses TRBV18 with TRBJ2-1; tentatively, D is TRBD1 (5 bases). The CDR3 sequence is 18 residues long. The V gene lost 6 bases and the J gene lost 0 bases, with 21 bases spanning the gap. CDR1 is KGHSH, CDR2 LQKENI, per germline. In nucleotides, the CDR3 is TGTGCCAGCTCCCCTAAGACAGATTACATTAGCTCCTACAATGAGCAGTTCTTC. Translation: CASSPKTDYISSYNEQFF.

The chain couples TRBV2 to TRBJ2-7, with a possible D match to TRBD1 (6 bases). Trimming removed 8 bases at V and 2 bases at J, with 19 bases between. Germline CDR1 and CDR2: SNHLY and FYNNEI. CDR3 length equals 15 residues. CDR3 sequence (DNA): TGTGCCAGCCTGCGACTACAGGGAATCCCCTACGAGCAGTACTTC. Encoded protein: CASLRLQGIPYEQYF.

The chain uses TRBV24-1 and TRBJ1-1; TRBD1 matches at 8 bases. CDR1 is KGHDR and CDR2 is SFDVKD in the germline V gene. The CDR3 is 14 residues long. The V and J ends lost 5 bases and 5 bases, in that order; junction bases with no gene match: 6. The CDR3 here is CATSGGQGATEAFF. Written as DNA, the CDR3 is TGTGCCACCAGTGGCGGCCAGGGGGCAACTGAAGCTTTCTTT.

The rearrangement uses TRBV19 and TRBJ2-1; 7 bases line up with TRBD2. CDR1 is LNHDA, CDR2 SQIVND, per germline (reference sequence). The CDR3 extends over 17 amino acids. J was trimmed by 7 bases and V by 9 bases; bases with no gene match: 21. The CDR3 coding sequence is TGTGCCAGCAGCTTGGGTTGGGCGGGGGATTTTCGGAATGAGCAGTTCTTC. Amino acids: CASSLGWAGDFRNEQFF.

The chain uses TRBV27 and TRBJ2-7, with 9 bases identical to TRBD1. The CDR3 length is 15 residues. Per the germline V gene, CDR1 is MNHEY and CDR2 is SMNVEV (reference sequence). Trimming cost V 5 bases and J 5 bases; bases outside gene matches: 10. The CDR3 here is CASSLEGQGGHEQYF. DNA of the CDR3: TGTGCCAGCAGTCTCGAGGGACAGGGCGGTCACGAGCAGTACTTC.

The chain is built from TRBV25-1 and TRBJ1-6, with 9 bases that match TRBD1. V lost 6 bases and J lost 10; bases outside the gene matches: 7. The CDR3 contains 14 residues. Germline CDR1 is MGHDK and CDR2 is SYGVNS. DNA for the CDR3: TGTGCCAGCAGACCGGGACAGGGTATCTCACCCCTCCACTTT. Translated, it gives CASRPGQGISPLHF.

V is TRBV7-9 and J is TRBJ2-1, with 13 nucleotides matching TRBD2. Germline assignment: CDR1 SEHNR and CDR2 FQNEAQ (reference sequence). Trimming at V came to 7 bases and at J to 3 bases, leaving 6 bases not matched to a gene. The CDR3 is made up of 16 amino acids. CDR3 region: CASTGLAGADYNEQFF. The CDR3 DNA follows: TGTGCCAGCACCGGACTAGCGGGGGCCGACTACAATGAGCAGTTCTTC.

The V gene is TRBV27, the J gene TRBJ2-2; 10 bases agree with TRBD2. This CDR3 comprises 16 residues. V gave up 2 bases and J gave up 4 bases; unmatched junction bases: 4. CDR1 is MNHEY, CDR2 SMNVEV, per germline (reference sequence). Written as DNA, the CDR3 is TGTGCCAGCAGTTTACTTTTAGCGGGGGGCACCGGGGAGCTGTTTTTT. This sequence encodes CASSLLLAGGTGELFF.

This clone was detected only once. The chain combines TRBV7-9 with TRBJ2-1, with 9 bases aligning to TRBD2. Trimming took 3 bases from V and 3 from J; bases not matched to a gene: 6. Germline CDR1 and CDR2: SEHNR and FQNEAQ (reference sequence). The CDR3 runs 16 residues. The CDR3 is CASSFGGGAGYNEQFF. The CDR3 DNA reads TGTGCCAGCAGCTTCGGCGGGGGGGCGGGCTACAATGAGCAGTTCTTC. The whole variable domain, filled in from reference TRBV7-9 and TRBJ2-1, reads DTGVSQNPRHKITKRGQNVTFRCDPISEHNRLYWYRQTLGQGPEFLTYFQNEAQLEKSRLLSDRFSAERPKGSFSTLEIQRTEQGDSAMYLCASSFGGGAGYNEQFFGPGTRLTVL.

The V gene is TRBV19, the J gene TRBJ1-1; 7 nucleotides agree with TRBD1. This CDR3 is built from 14 residues. Germline assignment: CDR1 LNHDA and CDR2 SQIVND (reference sequence). Losses at the gene ends were 5 bases for V and 4 bases for J; bases not matched to a gene: 7. CDR3 DNA sequence: TGTGCCAGTAGTGACAGGGAGAGGGGCACTGAAGCTTTCTTT. This encodes CASSDRERGTEAFF.

This clone was detected only a few times. J is TRBJ2-2 and V is TRBV2; TRBD1 might be the D (6 bases). Germline V gene data show CDR1 as SNHLY and CDR2 as FYNNEI. The V end was cut by 7 bases, the J end by 0 bases, with 12 bases between. There are 15 residues in the CDR3. The CDR3 region has the DNA TGTGCCAGCACCTCCGGGACAACGAACACCGGGGAGCTGTTTTTT. Translating gives CASTSGTTNTGELFF.

This clone has only one observation. The DNA of the CDR3 is TGTGCCAGCAGCACCGCGGTGGCGGAGCAGTTCTTC. It is translated as CASSTAVAEQFF. J is TRBJ2-1 and V is TRBV12-3 or TRBV12-4; D is unresolved. CDR3 length equals 12 residues. V was shortened by 6 bases and J by 10 bases, with 13 bases between the two germline ends.

The chain carries TRBV2 and TRBJ2-3; 7 nucleotides align to TRBD1. V lost 7 bases to trimming and J lost 0 bases; unmatched junction nucleotides: 10. Germline values: CDR1 SNHLY, CDR2 FYNNEI. This CDR3 spans 16 amino acids. The CDR3 reads CASKRGQRPSTDTQYF. CDR3 DNA: TGTGCCAGCAAGAGGGGGCAACGGCCTAGCACAGATACGCAGTATTTT. Combining the CDR3 with reference TRBV2 and TRBJ2-3 gives the whole variable domain EPEVTQTPSHQVTQMGQEVILRCVPISNHLYFYWYRQILGQKVEFLVSFYNNEISEKSEIFDDQFSVERPDGSNFTLKIRSTKLEDSAMYFCASKRGQRPSTDTQYFGPGTRLTVL.

The rearrangement uses TRBV12-5 and TRBJ1-5; D not resolved. V lost 6 bases to trimming and J lost 0 bases, with 9 bases between them. The CDR3 loop spans 14 amino acids. The germline V gene encodes CDR1 LGHNT and CDR2 FRNRAP. The CDR3 DNA is TGTGCTAGTGGGATACAGCCTAGCAATCAGCCCCAGCATTTT. Its translation is CASGIQPSNQPQHF.

V and J are TRBV30 and TRBJ2-2, with 8 bases that match TRBD1. CDR3 length: 13 amino acids. The junction had 7 bases not matched to a gene; V was cut back by 8 bases and J by 5 bases. The germline gives CDR1 GTSNPN, CDR2 SVGIG (reference sequence). In DNA, the CDR3 is TGTGCCGTACGGACAGGGATTACCGGGGAGCTGTTTTTT. Its translation: CAVRTGITGELFF.

The CDR3 DNA follows: TGTGCCAGCAGTTCGGTTGAGAGGGTAGGGCAGCCCCAGCATTTT. Its translation: CASSSVERVGQPQHF. The chain is built from TRBV6-6 and TRBJ1-5; no reliable D call. The CDR3 sequence is 15 residues long. With 4 bases removed from V and 7 bases from J, the gap between germline ends came to 17 bases. The germline CDR1 and CDR2 sequences are MNHNY and SVGAGI (reference sequence).

The CDR3 loop reads CASSTFSYGYTF. For the CDR3, the DNA is TGTGCCAGCAGTACATTCAGCTATGGCTACACCTTC. The chain uses TRBV28 and TRBJ1-2; D remains ambiguous. The V end lost 5 bases, the J end lost 4 bases, and 8 bases lay between the germline ends. The CDR3 runs to 12 residues. Germline-derived CDR1 and CDR2 are MDHEN and SYDVKM.

The chain joins TRBV4-1 to TRBJ1-6, with TRBD1 matching 8 bases. Per the germline V gene, CDR1 is MGHRA and CDR2 is YSYEKL. There are 15 residues in the CDR3. The junction had 4 bases not matched to a gene; V was cut back by 2 bases and J by 7 bases. The CDR3 coding sequence is TGCGCCAGCAGCCAATTGGACAGGGAGAATTCACCCCTCCACTTT. Amino acid sequence: CASSQLDRENSPLHF.

The chain couples TRBV5-6 to TRBJ2-1; 15 bases agree with TRBD2. CDR3 size: 15 residues. J was trimmed by 6 bases and V by 3 bases; bases with no gene match: 1. The germline V gene has CDR1 SGHDT and CDR2 YYEEEE. CDR3: CASSWGLAGGNEQFF. CDR3 coding DNA: TGTGCCAGCAGCTGGGGACTAGCGGGGGGCAATGAGCAGTTCTTC.

The chain couples TRBV5-6 to TRBJ1-1, with D unresolved. The CDR3 extends over 15 amino acids. Between the trimmed V and J ends, which lost 0 bases and 3 bases, there was a span of 12 bases. Germline-derived CDR1 and CDR2 are SGHDT and YYEEEE. The CDR3 loop is CASSLVRGVHTEAFF. The CDR3 DNA reads TGTGCCAGCAGCTTGGTGCGTGGAGTGCACACTGAAGCTTTCTTT.